This T cell receptor beta chain came from a study of blood T cell repertoires in COVID-19. The CDR3 is made up of 17 amino acids. CDR1 SGHTA and CDR2 FQGNSA come from the germline V gene. The V end lost 4 bases, the J end lost 0 bases, and 16 bases lay between the germline ends. This clone appeared a single time. TCRdb keeps only in-frame clones here, not all; method: immunoSEQ multiplex PCR. Altogether under 450,000 clones are present, roughly four fifths being singletons, with the ten largest covering about 4.8%. Source material: PBMCs or T cells enriched from blood (not recorded which). This chain connects TRBV7-2 to TRBJ1-3; perhaps TRBD1 as D (6 bases). The sequence was collected from a woman aged 45-60 years who had recovered from COVID-19. The CDR3 sequence is CASSYGTGPGSGNTIYF. The CDR3 DNA reads TGTGCCAGCAGCTATGGAACAGGGCCAGGCTCTGGAAACACCATATATTTT.